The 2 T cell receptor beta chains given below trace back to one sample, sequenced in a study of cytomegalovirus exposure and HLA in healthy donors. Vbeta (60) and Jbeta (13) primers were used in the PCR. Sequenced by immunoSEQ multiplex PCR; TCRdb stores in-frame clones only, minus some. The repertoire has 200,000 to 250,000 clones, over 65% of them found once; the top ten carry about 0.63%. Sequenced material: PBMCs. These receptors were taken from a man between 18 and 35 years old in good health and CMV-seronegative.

The CDR3 DNA sequence: TGCGCCAGCAGCTTGGGGACAGGGAAAGAGACCCAGTACTTC. Its protein product is CASSLGTGKETQYF. The rearrangement joins TRBV5-1 to TRBJ2-5; TRBD1 aligns across 8 bases. Germline V gives CDR1 SGHRS, CDR2 YFSETQ. The CDR3 extends over 14 amino acids. J lost 3 bases, V lost 0 bases, and 1 base had no gene match.

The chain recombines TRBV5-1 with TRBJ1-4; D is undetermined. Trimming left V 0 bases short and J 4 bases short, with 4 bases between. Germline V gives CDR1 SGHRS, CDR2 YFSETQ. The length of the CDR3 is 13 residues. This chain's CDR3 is CASSLADNEKLFF. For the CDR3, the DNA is TGCGCCAGCAGCTTGGCAGATAATGAAAAACTGTTTTTT.